This T cell receptor (beta chain) stems from a study of PD-1 blockade in mismatch repair-deficient tumors. Study-wide context: Patients had 12 mismatch repair-deficient cancer types and were previously treated and progressing.

This clone was picked up a small number of times. What it binds is unknown. TCRdb's table, derived via immunoSEQ multiplex PCR, lists solely in-frame clones and lacks some. The sample comprises tens of thousands of clones, over 70% of which are singletons, and 2.5% to 3% rests with the top ten. Notes on the study in general: Rapid post-treatment expansion, then contraction, generally preceding radiologic response, marked tumor-resident clones.

Every patient had mismatch repair deficiency by PCR or immunohistochemistry. The sequence came from an adult with mismatch repair-deficient cancer. The source was peripheral blood, collected 12 weeks after starting pembrolizumab.

This chain's CDR3 is CSAGRGKAFF. DNA for the CDR3: TGCAGTGCTGGACGGGGGAAAGCTTTCTTT. V and J are TRBV20-1 and TRBJ1-1; possibly TRBD1 for D (5 bases). V shed 5 bases and J shed 9 bases, with 10 bases lying between them. CDR1 and CDR2 from the germline V gene are DFQATT and SNEGSKA (reference sequence). The CDR3 loop spans 10 amino acids.